This T cell receptor (beta chain) was profiled in a study of siplizumab effects on memory and regulatory T cells. General study points: Proliferating Tregs' suppressive function in siplizumab cultures went unconfirmed. Under siplizumab, an average around 64% of mappable alloreactive CD4+ clones were Treg-derived, compared with 26.9% in controls.

As regards this clone: Antigen: not known.

Per individual sample, 90,000 to 100,000 TCR templates were assayed. Generated by immunoSEQ multiplex PCR, the TCRdb table keeps only in-frame clones and is missing some. The repertoire has approximately 91,000 clones, 85% to 95% of them found once; the top ten carry approximately 18%. CDR1 LNHDA and CDR2 SQIVND come from the germline V gene (reference sequence). V dropped 7 bases and J dropped 4; count of bases not matched to a gene: 10. The CDR3 is 15 amino acids. Sequencing was done on a sample of CD8+ T cells sorted from blood. The receptor's source is a human donor in good health. The chain employs TRBV19 and TRBJ2-1; 7 positions match TRBD2. The CDR3 here is CASNLSGNTYNEQFF. The DNA for the CDR3 is TGTGCCAGTAATCTAAGCGGGAATACATACAATGAGCAGTTCTTC.